The 31 T cell receptor beta chains reported below all come from one sample, sequenced in a study of T cells in Graves' hyperthyroidism and ophthalmopathy. Amplification yielded TCR beta CDR3 regions, with RNA transcripts as the source. A set of HTBI primers served as the primers for a first-round RT-PCR of the TCR CDR3. One entry per CDR3 protein, called by TCRdb with MiXCR from the multiplex PCR reads. The sample has 250,000 to 300,000 distinct CDR3 sequences, roughly 15% seen once. The material sequenced was blood. The receptors derive from a woman under 40 with Graves' hyperthyroidism that later progressed to Graves' ophthalmopathy.

To note about this clonotype: This may be a read error: a much more frequent sequence differs by one nucleotide. CDR3 in amino acids: CVTSDFVIAGSSYNEQFF. DNA of the CDR3: TGTGTCACCAGTGATTTCGTTATAGCGGGGAGCTCCTACAATGAGCAGTTCTTC. This chain joins TRBV24-1 and TRBJ2-1, with 8 bases identical to TRBD2. Germline V lookup: CDR1 KGHDR, CDR2 SFDVKD. The CDR3 extends over 18 amino acids.

This clonotype has ten or more counts. V is TRBV28 and J is TRBJ1-5, with TRBD1 identical over 10 bases. From germline, CDR1 is MDHEN and CDR2 SYDVKM. V lost 3 bases to trimming and J lost 3 bases; unmatched junction nucleotides: 5. CDR3 length: 16 amino acids. The DNA of the CDR3 is TGTGCCAGCAGTTTGTCCGGGACAGGGGTCAATCAGCCCCAGCATTTT. It yields the protein CASSLSGTGVNQPQHF.

In its sample, this clonotype was seen many times. This sequence joins TRBV13 and TRBJ2-2; 8 positions match TRBD1. Germline V gives CDR1 PRHDT, CDR2 FYEKMQ (reference sequence). Trimming removed 4 bases from V and 3 bases from J; junction bases left unmatched: 7. The CDR3 covers 16 residues. In DNA, the CDR3 is TGTGCCAGCAGCTCGCTGCCAGGGGGCGACACCGGGGAGCTGTTTTTT. This translates into CASSSLPGGDTGELFF.

The V gene is TRBV9, the J gene TRBJ2-6, with D maybe TRBD2 (5 bases). The CDR3 contains 15 residues. Trimming cost V 5 bases and J 2 bases, with 11 bases left between them. CDR1 and CDR2 (germline): SGDLS, YYNGEE. The CDR3 spells CASRDEGAGANVLTF. The CDR3 DNA is TGTGCCAGCAGGGACGAGGGCGCTGGGGCCAACGTCCTGACTTTC. The whole variable domain, remainder taken from reference TRBV9 and TRBJ2-6, is DSGVTQTPKHLITATGQRVTLRCSPRSGDLSVYWYQQSLDQGLQFLIQYYNGEERAKGNILERFSAQQFPDLHSELNLSSLELGDSALYFCASRDEGAGANVLTFGAGSRLTVL.

This rearrangement joins TRBV5-5 to TRBJ2-3, with no clear D. CDR3 size: 15 residues. From germline, CDR1 is SGHKS and CDR2 YYEKEE (reference sequence). Trimming pared 2 bases from V and 2 bases from J, leaving 12 bases between. CDR3 sequence: CASSLGFRITDTQYF. In DNA, the CDR3 is TGTGCCAGCAGCTTAGGATTCAGGATCACAGATACGCAGTATTTT.

This clonotype was recorded many times. The chain combines TRBV7-9 with TRBJ2-7; the D is unclear. Germline-derived CDR1 and CDR2 are SEHNR and FQNEAQ (reference sequence). V lost 5 bases and J lost 2, with 7 bases in between. The CDR3 covers 12 residues. CDR3 DNA: TGTGCCAGCAGCCCCGCGACCTACGAGCAGTACTTC. Protein: CASSPATYEQYF.

This clonotype was seen more than once but under ten times. The gene calls are TRBV5-1 and TRBJ2-3; D gene uncertain. In germline, CDR1 is SGHRS, CDR2 YFSETQ. This CDR3 region has 15 residues. The V end was cut by 1 base, the J end by 2 bases, with 11 bases between. The CDR3 sequence is CASSLWPGPTDTQYF. DNA of the CDR3: TGCGCCAGCAGCTTGTGGCCAGGTCCCACAGATACGCAGTATTTT.

The chain combines TRBV7-9 with TRBJ2-7; D may match TRBD1 or TRBD2 (6 bases each). V dropped 5 bases and J dropped 6 bases, with 14 bases sitting between them. CDR1 SEHNR and CDR2 FQNEAQ come from the germline V gene (reference sequence). The CDR3 is made up of 13 amino acids. The CDR3 DNA follows: TGTGCCAGCAGCCCACGAGGGGGGTTCGAGCAGTACTTC. The encoded protein is CASSPRGGFEQYF.

This clonotype was detected many times. The rearrangement links TRBV18 to TRBJ2-2; 7 bases line up with TRBD1. Germline-derived CDR1 and CDR2 are KGHSH and LQKENI. The ends lost 1 base at V and 6 bases at J; junction bases unmatched: 8. The CDR3 runs to 16 residues. Written as DNA, the CDR3 is TGTGCCAGCTCACCACGCCACAGGGGTGGTCCCGGGGAGCTGTTTTTT. It encodes CASSPRHRGGPGELFF.

This clonotype was picked up many times. The CDR3 protein is CASSFKGISPEAFF. CDR3 bases: TGTGCCAGCAGTTTCAAGGGAATTTCTCCTGAAGCTTTCTTT. The chain combines TRBV12-3 or TRBV12-4 with TRBJ1-1; unclear D gene. CDR3 length: 14 residues. Trimming cost V 3 bases and J 6 bases, with 14 bases left between them.

This clonotype has a count of ten or more. The V gene is TRBV18, the J gene TRBJ1-5; 8 positions agree with TRBD1. CDR3 size: 17 residues. V shed 2 bases and J 0 bases; nucleotides not matched to a gene: 6. Germline-derived CDR1 and CDR2 are KGHSH and LQKENI. The DNA of the CDR3 is TGTGCCAGCTCACCAGATACAGGGGGATATAGCAATCAGCCCCAGCATTTT. It encodes CASSPDTGGYSNQPQHF.

The V call is TRBV9, the J call TRBJ2-1; 7 bases agree with TRBD2. CDR1 is SGDLS, CDR2 YYNGEE, per germline. Germline trimming cut 0 bases from V and 5 bases from J; bases unmatched to any gene: 11. This CDR3 region has 17 residues. CDR3 sequence reads: CASSVGLGRELNNEQFF. DNA of the CDR3: TGTGCCAGCAGCGTAGGGTTAGGGCGGGAGTTAAACAATGAGCAGTTCTTC.

The chain employs TRBV5-1 and TRBJ2-7, with D possibly TRBD1 on 6 matching bases. Trimming left V 4 bases short and J 7 bases short, with 18 bases between. CDR3 size: 14 residues. Looked up from germline, CDR1 is SGHRS and CDR2 is YFSETQ. The CDR3 DNA sequence: TGCGCCAGCAGCGTTATGGGGGCGCCGCGGGAGCAGTACTTC. This gives the protein CASSVMGAPREQYF. Supplemented by reference TRBV5-1 and TRBJ2-7, the full variable domain reads KAGVTQTPRYLIKTRGQQVTLSCSPISGHRSVSWYQQTPGQGLQFLFEYFSETQRNKGNFPGRFSGRQFSNSRSEMNVSTLELGDSALYLCASSVMGAPREQYFGPGTRLTVT.

This clonotype turned up a few times. The chain couples TRBV19 to TRBJ2-2, with TRBD2 identical over 8 bases. With 7 bases clipped from V and 2 bases from J, the junction kept 3 bases outside the gene matches. This CDR3 has 14 amino acids. Germline V CDR1 and CDR2: LNHDA, SQIVND (reference sequence). CDR3 sequence (DNA): TGTGCCAGTAAAAGCGGGAGAAACACCGGGGAGCTGTTTTTT. It specifies CASKSGRNTGELFF.

This clonotype has a count of ten or more. The chain recombines TRBV12-3 or TRBV12-4 with TRBJ1-2; no clear D gene. The length of the CDR3 is 11 residues. Trimming shortened V by 5 bases and J by 3 bases, and 4 bases separated the two germline ends. The CDR3, as DNA: TGTGCCAGCAGTGAGTACTATGGCTACACCTTC. This codes for CASSEYYGYTF.

This clonotype was seen repeatedly, ten times or more. The V gene is TRBV19, the J gene TRBJ1-1; tentatively, D is TRBD1 (6 bases). V was clipped by 7 bases and J by 5 bases, with 17 bases between them. In germline, CDR1 is LNHDA, CDR2 SQIVND (reference sequence). The CDR3 sequence is 14 residues long. The CDR3 loop is CASTDRGTGTEAFF. CDR3 sequence (DNA): TGTGCCAGTACCGACCGTGGTACAGGGACTGAAGCTTTCTTT.

This clonotype was observed many times. This chain connects TRBV7-8 to TRBJ2-1, with TRBD2 identical over 8 bases. CDR3 length: 15 residues. The J segment lost 8 bases and the V segment lost 4 bases, leaving 10 bases of the junction unmatched. Per the germline V gene, CDR1 is SGHVS and CDR2 is FQNEAQ. The CDR3 is CASSSAGLVGDEQFF. Written as DNA, the CDR3 is TGTGCCAGCAGCTCGGCGGGACTAGTAGGCGATGAGCAGTTCTTC.

This clonotype came up many times. The chain links TRBV7-2 to TRBJ2-1; TRBD2 matches 15 bases. The CDR3 has 18 amino acids. Germline CDR1 and CDR2: SGHTA and FQGNSA. V was pared by 3 bases and J by 1 base, with 4 bases of the junction left unmatched. This CDR3 is CASSLGLAGGLSYNEQFF. The CDR3 coding sequence is TGTGCCAGCAGCTTGGGACTAGCGGGAGGACTATCCTACAATGAGCAGTTCTTC.

The chain links TRBV25-1 to TRBJ2-1; D gene unclear. Trimming pared 4 bases from V and 10 bases from J, leaving 11 bases between. The CDR3 has 12 residues. Germline lookup yields CDR1 MGHDK and CDR2 SYGVNS. CDR3 bases: TGTGCCAGCAGTGGTAACCGATGGGAGCAGTTCTTC. It codes for CASSGNRWEQFF. Full variable domain (remainder filled in from reference TRBV25-1 and TRBJ2-1): EADIYQTPRYLVIGTGKKITLECSQTMGHDKMYWYQQDPGMELHLIHYSYGVNSTEKGDLSSESTVSRIRTEHFPLTLESARPSHTSQYLCASSGNRWEQFFGPGTRLTVL.

This clonotype has ten or more counts. The rearrangement links TRBV27 to TRBJ1-4; 9 nucleotides align to TRBD1. Germline V gene lookup returns CDR1 MNHEY and CDR2 SMNVEV (reference sequence). The CDR3 is 15 amino acids. V was pared by 5 bases and J by 7 bases, with 8 bases of the junction left unmatched. The CDR3 DNA is TGTGCCAGCAGTCAGGGACAGGGAGGGACTGAAAAACTGTTTTTT. Translation gives CASSQGQGGTEKLFF. The full variable domain, with the rest looked up from reference TRBV27 and TRBJ1-4, is EAQVTQNPRYLITVTGKKLTVTCSQNMNHEYMSWYRQDPGLGLRQIYYSMNVEVTDKGDVPEGYKVSRKEKRNFPLILESPSPNQTSLYFCASSQGQGGTEKLFFGSGTQLSVL.

This clonotype was seen ten or more times. The V and J genes are TRBV6-1 and TRBJ1-2; possible D gene TRBD1, 5 bases. V dropped 5 bases and J dropped 5 bases, with 9 bases sitting between them. Germline V gene lookup returns CDR1 MNHNS and CDR2 SASEGT. This CDR3 is 12 amino acids long. The CDR3 DNA sequence: TGTGCCAGCAGTTTAAAGGGGTATGGCTACACCTTC. It yields the protein CASSLKGYGYTF.

This clonotype has at least ten counts. The CDR3 sequence: CASSFENEQFF. The DNA of the CDR3 is TGTGCCAGCAGTTTTGAAAATGAGCAGTTCTTC. The J gene is TRBJ2-1, the V gene TRBV28; no clear D gene. Trimming took off 3 bases at V and 7 bases at J, with 4 bases between the two ends. Germline-derived CDR1 and CDR2 are MDHEN and SYDVKM. The length of the CDR3 is 11 residues.

This clonotype occurred many times. The chain combines TRBV20-1 with TRBJ1-2; D perhaps matches TRBD1 (6 bases). Germline assignment: CDR1 DFQATT and CDR2 SNEGSKA (reference sequence). This CDR3 has 14 amino acids. Trimming shortened V by 0 bases and J by 5 bases, and 13 bases separated the two germline ends. CDR3 amino acids: CSARDEDSIYGYTF. As DNA, the CDR3 is TGCAGTGCTAGAGATGAGGACAGCATTTATGGCTACACCTTC.

This clonotype was seen ten or more times. The chain couples TRBV12-3 or TRBV12-4 to TRBJ2-7, with D possibly being TRBD1 (6 bases). The CDR3 spans 14 residues. Trimming left V 8 bases short and J 7 bases short, with 21 bases between. CDR3 protein: CASSAAGQSWEQYF. The CDR3 region has the DNA TGTGCCAGCTCTGCCGCCGGACAGAGTTGGGAGCAGTACTTC.

This clonotype was counted between two and nine times. The gene calls are TRBV19 and TRBJ2-7; the D gene is possibly TRBD1 (6 bases). V gave up 5 bases and J gave up 3 bases, with 14 bases separating them. Germline lookup yields CDR1 LNHDA and CDR2 SQIVND (reference sequence). The length of the CDR3 is 14 residues. CDR3: CASSGTTGIYEQYF. In DNA, the CDR3 is TGTGCCAGTAGTGGGACCACAGGGATCTACGAGCAGTACTTC. Supplemented by reference TRBV19 and TRBJ2-7, the full variable domain reads DGGITQSPKYLFRKEGQNVTLSCEQNLNHDAMYWYRQDPGQGLRLIYYSQIVNDFQKGDIAEGYSVSREKKESFPLTVTSAQKNPTAFYLCASSGTTGIYEQYFGPGTRLTVT.

J is TRBJ2-4 and V is TRBV19; D not resolved. CDR3 length: 12 residues. V lost 1 base and J 2 bases, leaving 0 bases between the germline ends. Germline V lookup: CDR1 LNHDA, CDR2 SQIVND (reference sequence). This CDR3 is CASSIAKNIQYF. The CDR3 region has the DNA TGTGCCAGTAGTATAGCCAAAAACATTCAGTACTTC. The entire variable domain, with the rest obtained from reference TRBV19 and TRBJ2-4, is as follows: DGGITQSPKYLFRKEGQNVTLSCEQNLNHDAMYWYRQDPGQGLRLIYYSQIVNDFQKGDIAEGYSVSREKKESFPLTVTSAQKNPTAFYLCASSIAKNIQYFGAGTRLSVL.

This clonotype was counted ten times or more. J is TRBJ2-2 and V is TRBV9; D unclear. Trimming removed 3 bases from V and 1 base from J, with 13 bases in between. There are 16 residues in the CDR3. Germline V CDR1 and CDR2: SGDLS, YYNGEE. In DNA form, the CDR3 reads TGTGCCAGCAGCGCAACGGATCAGGTGAACACCGGGGAGCTGTTTTTT. Protein product: CASSATDQVNTGELFF. Looking up the rest from reference TRBV9 and TRBJ2-2 gives the full variable domain: DSGVTQTPKHLITATGQRVTLRCSPRSGDLSVYWYQQSLDQGLQFLIQYYNGEERAKGNILERFSAQQFPDLHSELNLSSLELGDSALYFCASSATDQVNTGELFFGEGSRLTVL.

Regarding this clonotype: A much larger clone lies a single base off, so this may be a read error. The J gene is TRBJ2-7, the V gene TRBV11-2, with D perhaps being TRBD1 or TRBD2 (6 bases each). Trimming took 0 bases from V and 5 from J, leaving 14 bases between them. CDR1 is SGHAT and CDR2 is FQNNGV in the germline V gene. CDR3 length equals 15 residues. CDR3 protein: CASSLDPGAFHEQYF. The CDR3 nucleotides read TGTGCCAGCAGCTTAGATCCGGGGGCCTTCCACGAGCAGTACTTC.

This clonotype was seen many times. The CDR3 region is CASSDEQPVRSSETQYF. The CDR3 DNA is TGTGCCAGCAGTGATGAACAGCCTGTTCGATCGTCGGAGACCCAGTACTTC. The chain is built from TRBV6-1 and TRBJ2-5; D gene uncertain. CDR1 MNHNS and CDR2 SASEGT come from the germline V gene. Deletions cut 3 bases from V and 5 bases from J, with 22 bases between. This CDR3 contains 17 residues.

V is TRBV19 and J is TRBJ2-1; 7 nucleotides agree with TRBD2. Looked up from germline, CDR1 is LNHDA and CDR2 is SQIVND (reference sequence). Trimming cost V 6 bases and J 9 bases; bases outside gene matches: 14. The CDR3 has 15 residues. CDR3: CASSPPGLLGSEQFF. The DNA for the CDR3 is TGTGCCAGTAGCCCACCGGGACTACTTGGAAGTGAGCAGTTCTTC.

This clonotype was counted a few times. DNA of the CDR3: TGTGCCAGTAGTAAGGGGTCGGGACTAGCGGGGGGGAACACCGGGGAGCTGTTTTTT. Translating gives CASSKGSGLAGGNTGELFF. V usage is TRBV19 and J usage is TRBJ2-2; 15 positions agree with TRBD2. With V trimmed by 4 bases and J by 1 base, 7 bases remained unmatched. The CDR3 is 19 residues long. In germline, CDR1 is LNHDA, CDR2 SQIVND (reference sequence).